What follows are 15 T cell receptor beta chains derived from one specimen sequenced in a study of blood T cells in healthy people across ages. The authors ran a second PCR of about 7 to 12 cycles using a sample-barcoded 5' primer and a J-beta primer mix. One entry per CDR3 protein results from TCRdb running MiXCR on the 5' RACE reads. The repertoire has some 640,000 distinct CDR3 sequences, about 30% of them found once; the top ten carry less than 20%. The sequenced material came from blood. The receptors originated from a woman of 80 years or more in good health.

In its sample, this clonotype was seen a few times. The CDR3 sequence: CASSGDIGLEAFF. DNA of the CDR3: TGTGCCAGCAGTGGAGACATCGGGCTTGAAGCTTTCTTT. This sequence joins TRBV2 and TRBJ1-1; D is uncertain. Between the trimmed V and J ends, which lost 4 bases and 7 bases, there was a span of 13 bases. The CDR3 sequence is 13 residues long. Per the germline V gene, CDR1 is SNHLY and CDR2 is FYNNEI.

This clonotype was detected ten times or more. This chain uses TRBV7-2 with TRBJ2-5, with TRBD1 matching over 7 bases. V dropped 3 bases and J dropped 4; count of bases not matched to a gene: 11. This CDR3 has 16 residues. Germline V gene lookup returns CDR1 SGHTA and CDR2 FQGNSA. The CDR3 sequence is CASSFPPSPGGETQYF. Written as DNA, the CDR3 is TGTGCCAGCAGCTTCCCTCCTTCGCCAGGGGGAGAGACCCAGTACTTC.

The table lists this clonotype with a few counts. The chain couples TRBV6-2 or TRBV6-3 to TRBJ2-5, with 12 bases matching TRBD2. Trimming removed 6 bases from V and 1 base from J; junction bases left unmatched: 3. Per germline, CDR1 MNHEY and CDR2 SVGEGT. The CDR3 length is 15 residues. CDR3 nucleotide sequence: TGTGCCAGCAGGGGGACTAGCGGGTTCCAAGAGACCCAGTACTTC. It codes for CASRGTSGFQETQYF.

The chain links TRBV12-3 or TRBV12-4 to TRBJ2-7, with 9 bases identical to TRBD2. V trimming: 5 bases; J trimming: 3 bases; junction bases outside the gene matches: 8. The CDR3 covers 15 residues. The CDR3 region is CASSPGLARRYEQYF. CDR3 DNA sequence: TGTGCCAGCAGTCCCGGACTAGCGAGGCGCTACGAGCAGTACTTC.

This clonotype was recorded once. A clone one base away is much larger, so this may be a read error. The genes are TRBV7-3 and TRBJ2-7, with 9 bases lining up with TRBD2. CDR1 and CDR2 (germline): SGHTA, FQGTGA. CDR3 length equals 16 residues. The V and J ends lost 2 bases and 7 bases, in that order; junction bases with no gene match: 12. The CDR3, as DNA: TGTGCCAGCAGCTTAGGGGTTAGCGGGGGAAACAATGAGCAGTACTTC. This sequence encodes CASSLGVSGGNNEQYF. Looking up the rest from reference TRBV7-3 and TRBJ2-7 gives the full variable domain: GAGVSQTPSNKVTEKGKYVELRCDPISGHTALYWYRQSLGQGPEFLIYFQGTGAADDSGLPNDRFFAVRPEGSVSTLKIQRTERGDSAVYLCASSLGVSGGNNEQYFGPGTRLTVT.

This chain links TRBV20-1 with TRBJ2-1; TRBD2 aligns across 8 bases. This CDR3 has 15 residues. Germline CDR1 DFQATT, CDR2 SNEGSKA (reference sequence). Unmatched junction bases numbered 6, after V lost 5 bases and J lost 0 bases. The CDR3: CSAHREGSSYNEQFF. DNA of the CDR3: TGCAGTGCTCATCGGGAGGGGAGCTCCTACAATGAGCAGTTCTTC.

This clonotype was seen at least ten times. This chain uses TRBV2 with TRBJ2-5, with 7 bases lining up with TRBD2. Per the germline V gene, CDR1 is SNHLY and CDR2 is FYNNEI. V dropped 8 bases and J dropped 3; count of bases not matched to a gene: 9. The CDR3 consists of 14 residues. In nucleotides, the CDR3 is TGTGCCAGCCTTCTTGAGCGGGGAAAAGAGACCCAGTACTTC. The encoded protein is CASLLERGKETQYF.

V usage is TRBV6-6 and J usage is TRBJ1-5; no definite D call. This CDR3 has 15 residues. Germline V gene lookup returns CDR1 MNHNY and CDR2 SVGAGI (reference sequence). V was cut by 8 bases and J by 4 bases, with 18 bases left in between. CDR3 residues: CASLKGKQLNQPQHF. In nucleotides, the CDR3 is TGTGCCAGCCTCAAGGGCAAGCAATTAAATCAGCCCCAGCATTTT.

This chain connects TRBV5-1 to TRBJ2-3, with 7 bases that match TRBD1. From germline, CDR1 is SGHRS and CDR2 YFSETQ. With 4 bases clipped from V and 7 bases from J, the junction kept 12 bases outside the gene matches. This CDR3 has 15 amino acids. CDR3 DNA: TGCGCCAGCAGCCCAGACAGGGTCAGGGAGAATACGCAGTATTTT. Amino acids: CASSPDRVRENTQYF.

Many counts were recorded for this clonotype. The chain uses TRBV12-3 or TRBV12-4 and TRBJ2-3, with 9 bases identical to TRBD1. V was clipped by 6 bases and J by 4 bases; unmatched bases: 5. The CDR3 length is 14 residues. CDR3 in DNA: TGTGCCAGCAGCACAGGGGGCGCGGCAGATACGCAGTATTTT. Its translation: CASSTGGAADTQYF.

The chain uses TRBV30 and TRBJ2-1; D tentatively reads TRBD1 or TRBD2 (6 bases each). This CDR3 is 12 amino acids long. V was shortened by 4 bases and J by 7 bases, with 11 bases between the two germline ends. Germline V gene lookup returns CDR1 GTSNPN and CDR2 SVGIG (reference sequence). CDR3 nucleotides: TGTGCCTGGAACCTAGGGGGGAATGAGCAGTTCTTC. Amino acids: CAWNLGGNEQFF.

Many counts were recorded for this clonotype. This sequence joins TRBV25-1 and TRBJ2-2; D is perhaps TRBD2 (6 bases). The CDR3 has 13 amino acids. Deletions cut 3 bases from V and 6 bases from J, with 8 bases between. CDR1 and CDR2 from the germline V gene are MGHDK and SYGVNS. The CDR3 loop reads CASSEEGPGELFF. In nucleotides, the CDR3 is TGTGCCAGCAGTGAGGAGGGTCCCGGGGAGCTGTTTTTT.

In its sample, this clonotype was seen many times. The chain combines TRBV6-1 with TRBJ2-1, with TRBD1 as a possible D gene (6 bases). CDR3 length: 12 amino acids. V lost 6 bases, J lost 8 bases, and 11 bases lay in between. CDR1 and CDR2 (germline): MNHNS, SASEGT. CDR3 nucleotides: TGTGCCAGCAGGTCGACAGGAGATGAGCAGTTCTTC. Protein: CASRSTGDEQFF.

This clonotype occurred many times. The chain's CDR3 is CASSHGGQDTDTQYF. CDR3 nucleotide sequence: TGTGCCAGCAGCCACGGGGGGCAGGACACAGATACGCAGTATTTT. V gene TRBV11-1 combines with J gene TRBJ2-3; perhaps TRBD2 as D (7 bases). Germline V lookup: CDR1 SGHAT, CDR2 FQDESV (reference sequence). The CDR3 is 15 residues long. Trimming took 5 bases from V and 2 from J, leaving 14 bases between them. The full variable domain, with the rest looked up from reference TRBV11-1 and TRBJ2-3, is EAEVAQSPRYKITEKSQAVAFWCDPISGHATLYWYRQILGQGPELLVQFQDESVVDDSQLPKDRFSAERLKGVDSTLKIQPAELGDSAMYLCASSHGGQDTDTQYFGPGTRLTVL.

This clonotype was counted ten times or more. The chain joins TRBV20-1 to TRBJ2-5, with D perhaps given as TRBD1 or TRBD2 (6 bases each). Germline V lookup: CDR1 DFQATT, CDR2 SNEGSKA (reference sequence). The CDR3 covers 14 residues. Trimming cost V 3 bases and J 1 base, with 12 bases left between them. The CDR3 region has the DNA TGCAGTGCTAGTGTCTCGGGGGCCCAAGAGACCCAGTACTTC. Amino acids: CSASVSGAQETQYF.